These 23 T cell receptor beta chains originate from one sample sequenced in a study of blood T cell repertoires in COVID-19. This table comes from immunoSEQ multiplex PCR, and its TCRdb copy is limited to in-frame clones, with some not included. The repertoire holds about 270,000 clones, roughly 85% seen once, with roughly a tenth in the top ten. The specimen sequenced was peripheral blood. The receptor set was obtained from a woman aged 45-65 years who had recovered from COVID-19.

This clone has a single count. In nucleotides, the CDR3 is TGTGCCAGCAGCTTGGGGGCCCTAAGGGGGAACACTGAAGCTTTCTTT. Translated: CASSLGALRGNTEAFF. The chain couples TRBV5-4 to TRBJ1-1; D perhaps matches TRBD1 (5 bases). Between the trimmed V and J ends, which lost 0 bases and 1 base, there was a span of 13 bases. CDR1 is SGHNT and CDR2 is YYREEE in the germline V gene (reference sequence). The CDR3 spans 16 residues.

The chain carries TRBV25-1 and TRBJ2-1; D may be TRBD2 (6 bases). V lost 2 bases to trimming and J lost 4 bases, with 12 bases between them. Germline loops: CDR1 MGHDK, CDR2 SYGVNS. This CDR3 region has 15 residues. The CDR3 sequence is CASSEPGGNYNEQFF. CDR3 DNA: TGTGCCAGCAGTGAACCCGGGGGAAATTACAATGAGCAGTTCTTC.

The chain is built from TRBV28 and TRBJ1-2; 7 positions match TRBD1. Germline V gene sequence: CDR1 MDHEN, CDR2 SYDVKM. The V segment lost 3 bases and the J segment 3 bases; nucleotides outside the gene matches: 10. This CDR3 is built from 16 residues. CDR3 nucleotide sequence: TGTGCCAGCAGTTTGACAGACAGGGAAATCCACTATGGCTACACCTTC. Residues: CASSLTDREIHYGYTF.

This rearrangement joins TRBV7-2 to TRBJ2-1; 9 positions match TRBD2. Trimming removed 0 bases from V and 5 bases from J; junction bases left unmatched: 11. This CDR3 is 18 amino acids long. Per germline, CDR1 SGHTA and CDR2 FQGNSA. For the CDR3, the DNA is TGTGCCAGCAGCTTAGCTCAAATGGCGGGGGGGCGGCACAATGAGCAGTTCTTC. This encodes CASSLAQMAGGRHNEQFF. Full variable domain (remainder filled in from reference TRBV7-2 and TRBJ2-1): GAGVSQSPSNKVTEKGKDVELRCDPISGHTALYWYRQSLGQGLEFLIYFQGNSAPDKSGLPSDRFSAERTGGSVSTLTIQRTQQEDSAVYLCASSLAQMAGGRHNEQFFGPGTRLTVL.

The J gene is TRBJ2-2, the V gene TRBV24-1; a possible D gene is TRBD1 (5 bases). CDR3 length equals 15 residues. The germline gives CDR1 KGHDR, CDR2 SFDVKD. Trimming shortened V by 4 bases and J by 6 bases, and 14 bases separated the two germline ends. CDR3: CATSDQGHRPGELFF. Here the CDR3 DNA reads TGTGCCACCAGTGACCAAGGTCACAGGCCCGGGGAGCTGTTTTTT.

This clone was seen a few times. This chain connects TRBV7-3 to TRBJ1-1, with D tentatively TRBD1 (6 bases). The CDR3 is made up of 13 amino acids. Germline lookup yields CDR1 SGHTA and CDR2 FQGTGA. Trimming pared 5 bases from V and 4 bases from J, leaving 11 bases between. Here the CDR3 reads CASSGGLGTEAFF. CDR3 nucleotide sequence: TGTGCCAGCAGCGGGGGCTTGGGCACTGAAGCTTTCTTT.

Only a few counts were recorded for this clone. J is TRBJ1-1 and V is TRBV7-3; D perhaps matches TRBD1 (5 bases). The V gene's germline CDR1 is SGHTA and CDR2 FQGTGA. This CDR3 comprises 11 residues. Trimming pared 8 bases from V and 5 bases from J, leaving 9 bases between. CDR3 amino acids: CASQGSTEAFF. In nucleotides, the CDR3 is TGTGCCAGCCAGGGAAGTACTGAAGCTTTCTTT.

The genes are TRBV12-3 or TRBV12-4 and TRBJ2-7, with 8 bases fitting TRBD2. This CDR3 is 13 amino acids long. The ends lost 5 bases at V and 6 bases at J; junction bases unmatched: 6. CDR3 residues: CASSTGLALEQYF. For the CDR3, the DNA is TGTGCCAGCAGTACCGGACTAGCACTCGAGCAGTACTTC.

This chain joins TRBV4-3 and TRBJ2-5; TRBD1 aligns across 7 bases. V was clipped by 1 base and J by 5 bases; unmatched bases: 1. The CDR3 extends over 13 amino acids. Looked up from germline, CDR1 is LGHNA and CDR2 is YSLEER. CDR3 sequence (DNA): TGCGCCAGCAGCCAAGGACAGGGCGAGACCCAGTACTTC. It encodes CASSQGQGETQYF.

The V call is TRBV18, the J call TRBJ2-3; the match to TRBD2 covers 8 bases. Looked up from germline, CDR1 is KGHSH and CDR2 is LQKENI. The junction had 12 bases not matched to a gene; V was cut back by 5 bases and J by 2 bases. The CDR3 has 17 amino acids. CDR3 sequence (DNA): TGTGCCAGCTCAGCTACCGGTCCTAGCGGGTACACAGATACGCAGTATTTT. This translates into CASSATGPSGYTDTQYF.

The chain carries TRBV4-3 and TRBJ2-2; 12 bases line up with TRBD2. CDR1 is LGHNA and CDR2 is YSLEER in the germline V gene. Trimming removed 1 base from V and 4 bases from J; junction bases left unmatched: 16. The length of the CDR3 is 21 residues. The CDR3 here is CASSQVYGPSGRASGTGELFF. In DNA, the CDR3 is TGCGCCAGCAGCCAAGTTTATGGGCCTAGCGGGAGGGCCTCCGGCACCGGGGAGCTGTTTTTT.

A remark on this clone: The same CDR3 arises from other DNA sequences in this sample as well. The genes are TRBV6-6 and TRBJ1-1, with 7 nucleotides matching TRBD1. After removal of 1 base from V and 0 bases from J, the junction contained 2 bases not matched to a gene. Germline V gene lookup returns CDR1 MNHNY and CDR2 SVGAGI (reference sequence). The CDR3 is 15 amino acids. The CDR3 bases are TGTGCCAGCAGTTACTTTACAGGGGTGAACACTGAAGCTTTCTTT. This gives the protein CASSYFTGVNTEAFF.

This rearrangement joins TRBV18 to TRBJ2-5, with D uncertain. Germline CDR1 is KGHSH and CDR2 is LQKENI. This CDR3 is 15 amino acids long. V was cut by 2 bases and J by 2 bases, with 12 bases left in between. CDR3 DNA sequence: TGTGCCAGCTCACCAGGCTCAGGAACTCAAGAGACCCAGTACTTC. It is translated as CASSPGSGTQETQYF.

This clone was seen once. This chain uses TRBV5-4 with TRBJ2-7; D perhaps matches TRBD2 (6 bases). This CDR3 has 15 residues. Germline V gives CDR1 SGHNT, CDR2 YYREEE (reference sequence). V was clipped by 0 bases and J by 3 bases, with 13 bases between them. CDR3 sequence reads: CASSLDAGSGYEQYF. CDR3 nucleotide sequence: TGTGCCAGCAGCTTGGATGCGGGGAGTGGCTACGAGCAGTACTTC.

This rearrangement joins TRBV28 to TRBJ2-3, with TRBD2 matching over 9 bases. The CDR3 spans 14 residues. The junction had 7 bases not matched to a gene; V was cut back by 6 bases and J by 6 bases. Germline V CDR1 and CDR2: MDHEN, SYDVKM. CDR3 loop: CASRSGTSKDTQYF. DNA of the CDR3: TGTGCCAGCAGATCTGGGACTAGCAAGGATACGCAGTATTTT.

J is TRBJ2-5 and V is TRBV12-3 or TRBV12-4; TRBD1 aligns across 7 bases. V lost 4 bases to trimming and J lost 2 bases; unmatched junction nucleotides: 1. This CDR3 has 13 amino acids. The CDR3 DNA follows: TGTGCCAGCAGTTGGGACAGACAAGAGACCCAGTACTTC. Its translation: CASSWDRQETQYF.

The chain is built from TRBV18 and TRBJ1-1; D is perhaps TRBD1 (5 bases). The CDR3 covers 15 residues. V was clipped by 4 bases and J by 1 base, with 13 bases between them. Germline CDR1 reads KGHSH; CDR2 reads LQKENI. The CDR3 DNA is TGTGCCAGCTCACTACCGGACAAGCCGAACACTGAAGCTTTCTTT. It translates to CASSLPDKPNTEAFF.

The V gene is TRBV6-1, the J gene TRBJ1-5; 7 bases agree with TRBD1. Germline V lookup: CDR1 MNHNS, CDR2 SASEGT. The CDR3 is 16 residues long. With V trimmed by 0 bases and J by 7 bases, 9 bases remained unmatched. The CDR3 reads CASSEAGTAFWQPQHF. CDR3 nucleotide sequence: TGTGCCAGCAGTGAAGCCGGGACAGCCTTTTGGCAGCCCCAGCATTTT.

This clone was seen once. The rearrangement uses TRBV2 and TRBJ1-6; a weak D match, TRBD1 (6 bases). Germline V CDR1 and CDR2: SNHLY, FYNNEI. The ends were cut back, 0 bases at V and 5 bases at J, with 14 bases in the middle. The CDR3 has 17 amino acids. CDR3 in DNA: TGTGCCAGCAGTGAAGCTTTGGGGGCGTGGAATAATTCACCCCTCCACTTT. Translation gives CASSEALGAWNNSPLHF.

This chain joins TRBV9 and TRBJ2-3, with D perhaps matching TRBD2 (6 bases). CDR1 is SGDLS and CDR2 is YYNGEE in the germline V gene. Trimming removed 3 bases from V and 1 base from J, with 15 bases in between. CDR3 length: 16 residues. The CDR3 DNA reads as TGTGCCAGCAGCGGAGGTTGGGGGGAACGCACAGATACGCAGTATTTT. It codes for CASSGGWGERTDTQYF. Complete variable domain (other parts from reference TRBV9 and TRBJ2-3): DSGVTQTPKHLITATGQRVTLRCSPRSGDLSVYWYQQSLDQGLQFLIQYYNGEERAKGNILERFSAQQFPDLHSELNLSSLELGDSALYFCASSGGWGERTDTQYFGPGTRLTVL.

The chain couples TRBV2 to TRBJ1-1; D not resolved. Trimming shortened V by 4 bases and J by 0 bases, and 6 bases separated the two germline ends. CDR1 and CDR2 (germline): SNHLY, FYNNEI. This CDR3 region has 13 residues. Here the CDR3 reads CASSAHMNTEAFF. Written as DNA, the CDR3 is TGTGCCAGCAGTGCCCACATGAACACTGAAGCTTTCTTT.

The sample holds one count of this clone. CDR3 residues: CAWSLRSQGVTQYF. The CDR3 nucleotides read TGTGCCTGGAGTTTAAGGTCCCAGGGGGTGACCCAGTACTTC. The V gene is TRBV30, the J gene TRBJ2-5, with 7 bases matching TRBD1. The CDR3 sequence is 14 residues long. With V trimmed by 2 bases and J by 7 bases, 10 bases remained unmatched. Germline V CDR1 and CDR2: GTSNPN, SVGIG (reference sequence).

This clone was detected only once. The chain carries TRBV30 and TRBJ2-3; the match to TRBD2 covers 11 bases. Germline values: CDR1 GTSNPN, CDR2 SVGIG (reference sequence). The CDR3 spans 16 residues. V gave up 5 bases and J gave up 10 bases; unmatched junction bases: 17. In DNA form, the CDR3 reads TGTGCCTGGGGTAGCGGGAGGGCCTATCTTACGGCGGCGCAGTATTTT. Its translation: CAWGSGRAYLTAAQYF.